Following are 4 T cell receptor beta chains from one sample sequenced in a study of persistence of HIV-infected CD4 T cells. The immunoSEQ assay was version 4, run in survey mode. The protocol was immunoSEQ multiplex PCR, while the TCRdb copy is restricted to in-frame clones and leaves out a portion. This table has approximately 44,000 clones, more than 70% appearing once. These receptors have no known antigen. This nonspecific control used anti-CD3/anti-CD28 bead stimulation of CD4+ T cells. Sorting of responding CD4+ T cells relied on upregulated CD40 ligand together with CD69. Sample: CD4+ T cells sorted from PBMCs after approximately 19-hour stimulation, taken from a patient who received antiretroviral therapy. Receptor source: an adult man with HIV who was CMV-seropositive.

This chain joins TRBV6-5 and TRBJ2-7; the D is unclear. This CDR3 region has 15 residues. Looked up from germline, CDR1 is MNHEY and CDR2 is SVGAGI. The germline V and J ends were trimmed by 6 bases and 0 bases, with 15 bases remaining between them. The CDR3 protein is CASSAVSHNSYEQYF. CDR3 in DNA: TGTGCCAGCAGCGCCGTGAGCCATAACTCCTACGAGCAGTACTTC.

This sequence joins TRBV2 and TRBJ1-5; 8 nucleotides line up with TRBD1. This CDR3 has 15 residues. Germline V lookup: CDR1 SNHLY, CDR2 FYNNEI. The trim removed 4 bases at V and 2 bases at J, leaving 4 bases unmatched. This CDR3 is CASSAETGGNQPQHF. Written as DNA, the CDR3 is TGTGCCAGCAGTGCCGAGACAGGGGGCAATCAGCCCCAGCATTTT.

The chain carries TRBV10-1 and TRBJ2-2, with D maybe TRBD1 (5 bases). Germline V gives CDR1 WNHNN, CDR2 SYGVQD (reference sequence). Trimming pared 5 bases from V and 5 bases from J, leaving 9 bases between. CDR3 length equals 13 residues. The DNA for the CDR3 is TGCGCCAGCAGTTCCCCAGGGACCGGGGAGCTGTTTTTT. Translating gives CASSSPGTGELFF.

The rearrangement links TRBV5-5 to TRBJ1-4; 8 bases agree with TRBD1. The junction had 8 bases not matched to a gene; V was cut back by 2 bases and J by 8 bases. Germline loops: CDR1 SGHKS, CDR2 YYEKEE (reference sequence). The CDR3 extends over 15 amino acids. The CDR3 sequence is CASSFQGARGEKLFF. The CDR3, as DNA: TGTGCCAGCAGCTTTCAGGGGGCGCGAGGGGAAAAACTGTTTTTT.